This passage covers 19 T cell receptor beta chains from one sample sequenced in a study of shared clonotypes between healthy human individuals. TCRdb's table, derived via immunoSEQ multiplex PCR, lists solely in-frame clones and lacks some. The sample records 950,000 to 1,100,000 clones, about 80% being singletons. Material for sequencing was memory CD4+ T cells sorted from blood. Subset given: CD45RA-negative fraction. The receptors here all came from a man aged 18 to 29 in good health.

This chain links TRBV10-3 with TRBJ2-7; TRBD2 matches at 9 bases. Germline V lookup: CDR1 ENHRY, CDR2 SYGVKD. V shed 4 bases, J shed 0 bases, and the junction held 4 bases outside the gene matches. This CDR3 contains 15 residues. The CDR3 sequence is CAISGSGGSSYEQYF. DNA of the CDR3: TGTGCCATCAGTGGTAGCGGGGGTAGCTCCTACGAGCAGTACTTC.

The rearrangement uses TRBV4-1 and TRBJ2-5, with D unclear. Germline assignment: CDR1 MGHRA and CDR2 YSYEKL. V lost 4 bases and J lost 4, with 10 bases in between. This CDR3 comprises 13 residues. The CDR3 bases are TGCGCCAGCAGCCTCACATTTTCAGAGACCCAGTACTTC. Its translation: CASSLTFSETQYF.

This chain connects TRBV15 to TRBJ1-4; 9 positions agree with TRBD1. The CDR3 extends over 16 amino acids. CDR1 and CDR2 (germline): LNHNV, YYDKDF (reference sequence). V was clipped by 3 bases and J by 5 bases; unmatched bases: 7. CDR3 coding DNA: TGTGCCACCAGCAGGGGAGGTGGGACAGGGAATGAAAAACTGTTTTTT. It specifies CATSRGGGTGNEKLFF. The variable domain in full, completed from reference TRBV15 and TRBJ1-4, reads DAMVIQNPRYQVTQFGKPVTLSCSQTLNHNVMYWYQQKSSQAPKLLFHYYDKDFNNEADTPDNFQSRRPNTSFCFLDIRSPGLGDTAMYLCATSRGGGTGNEKLFFGSGTQLSVL.

This clone was seen more than once but under ten times. In DNA, the CDR3 is TGTGCCAGCAGTGAGTGGGGGACTAGCGGGAAGACAGATACGCAGTATTTT. Its translation is CASSEWGTSGKTDTQYF. The genes are TRBV25-1 and TRBJ2-3, with 13 bases fitting TRBD2. The CDR3 runs to 17 residues. Germline CDR1 reads MGHDK; CDR2 reads SYGVNS. Trimming took 3 bases from V and 3 from J; bases not matched to a gene: 6. Filled out from reference TRBV25-1 and TRBJ2-3, the complete variable domain reads EADIYQTPRYLVIGTGKKITLECSQTMGHDKMYWYQQDPGMELHLIHYSYGVNSTEKGDLSSESTVSRIRTEHFPLTLESARPSHTSQYLCASSEWGTSGKTDTQYFGPGTRLTVL.

This CDR3 reads CASSPETGRNTDTQYF. The CDR3 DNA reads TGTGCCAGCAGTCCCGAGACAGGGCGGAACACAGATACGCAGTATTTT. The chain has TRBV27 and TRBJ2-3; 7 nucleotides match TRBD1. Germline V CDR1 and CDR2: MNHEY, SMNVEV (reference sequence). CDR3 size: 16 residues. The trim removed 5 bases at V and 2 bases at J, leaving 10 bases unmatched.

The V call is TRBV18, the J call TRBJ1-2, with D unresolved. The CDR3 sequence is 16 residues long. Trimming shortened V by 2 bases and J by 2 bases, and 15 bases separated the two germline ends. CDR1 is KGHSH, CDR2 LQKENI, per germline. The CDR3 here is CASSPIPGGSNYGYTF. The CDR3 bases are TGTGCCAGCTCACCAATTCCGGGAGGCTCGAACTATGGCTACACCTTC.

This chain links TRBV7-9 with TRBJ2-7, with a possible D match to TRBD2 (6 bases). Germline loops: CDR1 SEHNR, CDR2 FQNEAQ (reference sequence). The CDR3 loop spans 14 amino acids. Trimming removed 5 bases from V and 6 bases from J, with 17 bases in between. CDR3 in DNA: TGTGCCAGCAGCCTCAGGGAGGATTGGCGCGAGCAGTACTTC. Translation gives CASSLREDWREQYF. The entire variable domain, with the rest obtained from reference TRBV7-9 and TRBJ2-7, is as follows: DTGVSQNPRHKITKRGQNVTFRCDPISEHNRLYWYRQTLGQGPEFLTYFQNEAQLEKSRLLSDRFSAERPKGSFSTLEIQRTEQGDSAMYLCASSLREDWREQYFGPGTRLTVT.

The V call is TRBV6-1, the J call TRBJ1-5; D remains unclear. The ends were cut back, 8 bases at V and 1 base at J, with 15 bases in the middle. The CDR3 consists of 15 residues. Looked up from germline, CDR1 is MNHNS and CDR2 is SASEGT. The CDR3 loop is CASGLQDASNQPQHF. CDR3 coding DNA: TGTGCCAGCGGACTCCAAGATGCGAGCAATCAGCCCCAGCATTTT.

This CDR3 is CASSQGLGTDTQYF. In DNA form, the CDR3 reads TGTGCCAGCAGCCAGGGACTAGGTACAGATACGCAGTATTTT. This chain uses TRBV5-4 with TRBJ2-3; TRBD2 matches at 8 bases. This CDR3 spans 14 amino acids. The V gene's germline CDR1 is SGHNT and CDR2 YYREEE (reference sequence). The J segment lost 3 bases and the V segment lost 4 bases, leaving 4 bases of the junction unmatched. Complete variable domain (other parts from reference TRBV5-4 and TRBJ2-3): ETGVTQSPTHLIKTRGQQVTLRCSSQSGHNTVSWYQQALGQGPQFIFQYYREEENGRGNFPPRFSGLQFPNYSSELNVNALELDDSALYLCASSQGLGTDTQYFGPGTRLTVL.

In this sample, this clone turned up a few times. The chain couples TRBV5-1 to TRBJ2-3; D possibly corresponds to TRBD1 (5 bases). The CDR3 consists of 13 residues. V lost 3 bases and J 8 bases, leaving 13 bases between the germline ends. Germline CDR1 reads SGHRS; CDR2 reads YFSETQ. CDR3 in DNA: TGCGCCAGCAGCTCCTCAGGGCCCGCTACGCAGTATTTT. Protein sequence: CASSSSGPATQYF.

The chain has TRBV19 and TRBJ2-1, with 9 bases lining up with TRBD1. The trim removed 4 bases at V and 7 bases at J, leaving 8 bases unmatched. The CDR3 sequence is 15 residues long. Germline V gene sequence: CDR1 LNHDA, CDR2 SQIVND (reference sequence). CDR3 nucleotide sequence: TGTGCCAGTAGTACCCAACCGACAGGGGGTAATGAGCAGTTCTTC. Residues: CASSTQPTGGNEQFF.

V and J are TRBV4-1 and TRBJ2-5; maybe TRBD2 (5 bases). V was pared by 0 bases and J by 5 bases, with 25 bases between. CDR1 and CDR2 (germline): MGHRA, YSYEKL. The CDR3 runs 19 residues. CDR3 residues: CASSQDPRYPASSTETQYF. The CDR3 DNA is TGCGCCAGCAGCCAAGACCCCAGGTACCCGGCTAGCTCGACGGAGACCCAGTACTTC.

The chain is built from TRBV27 and TRBJ1-1; D is unclear. Germline V CDR1 and CDR2: MNHEY, SMNVEV (reference sequence). This CDR3 is built from 16 residues. V lost 4 bases to trimming and J lost 1 base, with 16 bases between them. The CDR3 bases are TGTGCCAGCAGTTCTCGGACCCCTCGGGGGAACACTGAAGCTTTCTTT. Protein product: CASSSRTPRGNTEAFF.

This clone was observed once. The rearrangement joins TRBV29-1 to TRBJ1-1, with 11 bases matching TRBD1. The length of the CDR3 is 13 residues. Germline assignment: CDR1 SQVTM and CDR2 ANQGSEA. Unmatched junction bases numbered 1, after V lost 5 bases and J lost 2 bases. This CDR3 reads CSVRTGGNTEAFF. The CDR3 nucleotides are TGCAGCGTTCGGACAGGGGGCAACACTGAAGCTTTCTTT.

The chain combines TRBV11-2 with TRBJ2-7; D may be TRBD2 (6 bases). V lost 5 bases, J lost 4 bases, and 18 bases lay in between. The CDR3 totals 15 residues. Germline V gene lookup returns CDR1 SGHAT and CDR2 FQNNGV. The CDR3 loop reads CASSVSPGGLYEQYF. CDR3 sequence (DNA): TGTGCCAGCAGCGTGTCCCCTGGGGGGTTATACGAGCAGTACTTC.

The chain joins TRBV27 to TRBJ2-2, with a possible D match to TRBD2 (5 bases). From germline, CDR1 is MNHEY and CDR2 SMNVEV (reference sequence). V shed 7 bases and J shed 7 bases, with 16 bases lying between them. The CDR3 spans 14 residues. The CDR3 sequence is CASKLGSRIGELFF. CDR3 nucleotide sequence: TGTGCCAGCAAACTAGGGTCTAGAATCGGGGAGCTGTTTTTT.

The rearrangement joins TRBV10-2 to TRBJ2-1, with 8 nucleotides matching TRBD2. Germline V gene sequence: CDR1 WSHSY, CDR2 SAAADI. The J segment lost 5 bases and the V segment lost 6 bases, leaving 3 bases of the junction unmatched. This CDR3 has 13 residues. In DNA form, the CDR3 reads TGCGCCAGCAGATCGGGACTAGACAATGAGCAGTTCTTC. The encoded protein is CASRSGLDNEQFF.

This clone was observed a few times. This chain joins TRBV28 and TRBJ1-6; 9 positions agree with TRBD1. The CDR3 contains 15 residues. Germline loops: CDR1 MDHEN, CDR2 SYDVKM. V dropped 10 bases and J dropped 14; count of bases not matched to a gene: 18. The CDR3 region is CATHRGQGVYSALHF. CDR3 DNA: TGTGCCACCCACAGGGGGCAGGGTGTATATTCTGCCCTCCACTTT.

The chain carries TRBV28 and TRBJ1-1, with a tentative D call TRBD1 (6 bases). This CDR3 is built from 14 residues. Germline assignment: CDR1 MDHEN and CDR2 SYDVKM. The germline V and J ends were trimmed by 6 bases and 2 bases, with 13 bases remaining between them. The CDR3, as DNA: TGTGCCAGCAGGCCCGGGACACCTAACACTGAAGCTTTCTTT. It codes for CASRPGTPNTEAFF.